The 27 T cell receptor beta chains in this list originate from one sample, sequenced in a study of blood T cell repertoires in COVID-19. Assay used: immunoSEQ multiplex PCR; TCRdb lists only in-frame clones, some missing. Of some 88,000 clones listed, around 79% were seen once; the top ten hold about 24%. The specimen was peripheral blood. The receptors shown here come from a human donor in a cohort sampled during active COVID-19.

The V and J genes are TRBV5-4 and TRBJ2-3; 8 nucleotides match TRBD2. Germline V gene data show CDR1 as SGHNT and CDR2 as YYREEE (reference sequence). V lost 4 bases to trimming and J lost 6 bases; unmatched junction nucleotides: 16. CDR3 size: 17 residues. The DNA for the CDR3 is TGTGCCAGCAGCATAGGGAAGGGAGCGGGAGTAGGGGATACGCAGTATTTT. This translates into CASSIGKGAGVGDTQYF.

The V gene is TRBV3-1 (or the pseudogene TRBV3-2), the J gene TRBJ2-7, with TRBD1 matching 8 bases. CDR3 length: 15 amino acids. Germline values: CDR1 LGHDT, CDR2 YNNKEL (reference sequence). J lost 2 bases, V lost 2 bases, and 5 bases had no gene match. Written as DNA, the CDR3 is TGTGCCAGCAGCCAATTGGACAGGGAACCCTACGAGCAGTACTTC. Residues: CASSQLDREPYEQYF.

The CDR3 region has the DNA TGCGCCAGCAGTGGCCCAGGGAACTATGGCTACACCTTC. It is translated as CASSGPGNYGYTF. The chain combines TRBV10-1 with TRBJ1-2; a possible D gene is TRBD1 (5 bases). The length of the CDR3 is 13 residues. Germline CDR1 reads WNHNN; CDR2 reads SYGVQD (reference sequence). Between the trimmed V and J ends, which lost 4 bases and 2 bases, there was a span of 8 bases.

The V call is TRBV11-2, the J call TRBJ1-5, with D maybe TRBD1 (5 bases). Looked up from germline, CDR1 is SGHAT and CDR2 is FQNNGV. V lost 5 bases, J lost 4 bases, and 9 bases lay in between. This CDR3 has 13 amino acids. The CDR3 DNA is TGTGCCAGCAGCGCCAACAGGAATCAGCCCCAGCATTTT. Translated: CASSANRNQPQHF.

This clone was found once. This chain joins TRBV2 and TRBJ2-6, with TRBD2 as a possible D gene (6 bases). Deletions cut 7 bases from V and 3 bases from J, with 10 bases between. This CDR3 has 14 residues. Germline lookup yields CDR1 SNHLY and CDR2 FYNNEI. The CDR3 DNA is TGTGCCAGCACGGGGGTTGATGGGGCCAACGTCCTGACTTTC. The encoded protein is CASTGVDGANVLTF.

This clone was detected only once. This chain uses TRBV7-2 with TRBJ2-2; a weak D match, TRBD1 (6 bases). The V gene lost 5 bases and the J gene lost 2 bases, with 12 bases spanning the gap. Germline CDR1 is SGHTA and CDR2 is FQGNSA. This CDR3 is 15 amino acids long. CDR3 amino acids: CASSRDRINTGELFF. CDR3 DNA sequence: TGTGCCAGCAGCCGTGACAGGATCAACACCGGGGAGCTGTTTTTT. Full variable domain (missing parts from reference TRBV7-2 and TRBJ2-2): GAGVSQSPSNKVTEKGKDVELRCDPISGHTALYWYRQSLGQGLEFLIYFQGNSAPDKSGLPSDRFSAERTGGSVSTLTIQRTQQEDSAVYLCASSRDRINTGELFFGEGSRLTVL.

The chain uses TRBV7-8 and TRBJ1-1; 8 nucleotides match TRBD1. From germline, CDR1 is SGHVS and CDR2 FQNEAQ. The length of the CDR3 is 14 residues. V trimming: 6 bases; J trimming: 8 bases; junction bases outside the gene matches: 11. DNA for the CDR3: TGTGCCAGCAGTCACCCCACAGGGGGGGCCGAAGCTTTCTTT. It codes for CASSHPTGGAEAFF.

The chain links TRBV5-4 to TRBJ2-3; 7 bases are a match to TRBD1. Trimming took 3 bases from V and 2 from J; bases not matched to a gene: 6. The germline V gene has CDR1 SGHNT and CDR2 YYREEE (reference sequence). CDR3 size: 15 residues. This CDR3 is CASSSPGQTTDTQYF. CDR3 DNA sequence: TGTGCCAGCAGCTCGCCGGGACAGACCACAGATACGCAGTATTTT. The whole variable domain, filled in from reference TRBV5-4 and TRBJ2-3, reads ETGVTQSPTHLIKTRGQQVTLRCSSQSGHNTVSWYQQALGQGPQFIFQYYREEENGRGNFPPRFSGLQFPNYSSELNVNALELDDSALYLCASSSPGQTTDTQYFGPGTRLTVL.

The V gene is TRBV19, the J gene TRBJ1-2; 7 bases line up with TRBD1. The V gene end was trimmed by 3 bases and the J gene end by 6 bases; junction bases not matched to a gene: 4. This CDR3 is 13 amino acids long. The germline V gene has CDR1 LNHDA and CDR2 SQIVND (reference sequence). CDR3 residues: CASSIRQGDGYTF. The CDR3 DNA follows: TGTGCCAGTAGTATCCGGCAGGGGGATGGCTACACCTTC.

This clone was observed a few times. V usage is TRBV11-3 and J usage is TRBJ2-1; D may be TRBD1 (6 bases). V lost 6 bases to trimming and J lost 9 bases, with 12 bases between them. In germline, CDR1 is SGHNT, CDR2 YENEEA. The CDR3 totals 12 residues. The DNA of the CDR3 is TGTGCCAGCAGGTACAGGGACGGTGAGCAGTTCTTC. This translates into CASRYRDGEQFF. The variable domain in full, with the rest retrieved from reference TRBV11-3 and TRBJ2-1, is EAGVVQSPRYKIIEKKQPVAFWCNPISGHNTLYWYLQNLGQGPELLIRYENEEAVDDSQLPKDRFSAERLKGVDSTLKIQPAELGDSAVYLCASRYRDGEQFFGPGTRLTVL.

Here the CDR3 reads CASSPRDSEKLFF. The CDR3 DNA reads TGTGCCAGTAGTCCACGGGACAGTGAAAAACTGTTTTTT. V usage is TRBV19 and J usage is TRBJ1-4, with TRBD1 matching over 7 bases. V lost 5 bases and J lost 7; bases outside the gene matches: 4. The CDR3 runs 13 residues. From germline, CDR1 is LNHDA and CDR2 SQIVND (reference sequence). Full variable domain (remainder filled in from reference TRBV19 and TRBJ1-4): DGGITQSPKYLFRKEGQNVTLSCEQNLNHDAMYWYRQDPGQGLRLIYYSQIVNDFQKGDIAEGYSVSREKKESFPLTVTSAQKNPTAFYLCASSPRDSEKLFFGSGTQLSVL.

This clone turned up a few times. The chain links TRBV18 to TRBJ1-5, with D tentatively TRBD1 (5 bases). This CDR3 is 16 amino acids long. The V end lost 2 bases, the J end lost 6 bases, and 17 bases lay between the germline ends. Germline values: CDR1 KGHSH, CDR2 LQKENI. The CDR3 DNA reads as TGTGCCAGCTCACCAGATTTAGGACATTCGGGTCAGCCCCAGCATTTT. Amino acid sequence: CASSPDLGHSGQPQHF.

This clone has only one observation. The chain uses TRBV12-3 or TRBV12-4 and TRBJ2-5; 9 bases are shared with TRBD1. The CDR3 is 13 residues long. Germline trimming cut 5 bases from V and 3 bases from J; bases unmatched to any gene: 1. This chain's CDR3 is CASSRTGEETQYF. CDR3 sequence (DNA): TGTGCCAGCAGTCGGACAGGGGAAGAGACCCAGTACTTC.

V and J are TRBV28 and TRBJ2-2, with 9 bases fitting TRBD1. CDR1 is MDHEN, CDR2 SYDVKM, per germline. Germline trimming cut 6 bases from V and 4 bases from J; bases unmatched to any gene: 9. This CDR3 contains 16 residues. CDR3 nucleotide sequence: TGTGCCAGCAGGAATGACCGGGACAGGGCCACCGGGGAGCTGTTTTTT. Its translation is CASRNDRDRATGELFF.

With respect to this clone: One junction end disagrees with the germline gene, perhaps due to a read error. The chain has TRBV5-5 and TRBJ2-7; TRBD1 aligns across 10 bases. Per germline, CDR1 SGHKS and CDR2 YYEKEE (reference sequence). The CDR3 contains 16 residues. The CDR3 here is CASSLGLGQGIGGQYF. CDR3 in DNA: TGTGCCAGCAGTTTGGGGCTGGGACAGGGGATAGGGGGGCAGTACTTC.

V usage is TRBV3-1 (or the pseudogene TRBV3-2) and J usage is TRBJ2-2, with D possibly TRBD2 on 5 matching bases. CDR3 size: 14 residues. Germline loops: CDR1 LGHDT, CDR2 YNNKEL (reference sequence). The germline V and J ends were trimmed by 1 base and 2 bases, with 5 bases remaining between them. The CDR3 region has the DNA TGTGCCAGCAGCCAAGGGACTAACACCGGGGAGCTGTTTTTT. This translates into CASSQGTNTGELFF.

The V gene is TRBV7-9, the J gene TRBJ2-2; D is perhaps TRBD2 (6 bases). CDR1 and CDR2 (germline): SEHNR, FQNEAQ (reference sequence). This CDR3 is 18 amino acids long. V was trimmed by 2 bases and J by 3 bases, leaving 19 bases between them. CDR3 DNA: TGTGCCAGCAGCTTAAGATGGTACGGGACTCCTGACACCGGGGAGCTGTTTTTT. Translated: CASSLRWYGTPDTGELFF.

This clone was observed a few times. Here the CDR3 reads CASSRVAGGAPYNEQFF. In DNA form, the CDR3 reads TGTGCCAGTAGTAGAGTAGCGGGCGGAGCCCCGTACAATGAGCAGTTCTTC. The genes are TRBV19 and TRBJ2-1; 7 nucleotides agree with TRBD2. The V gene's germline CDR1 is LNHDA and CDR2 SQIVND (reference sequence). The CDR3 sequence is 17 residues long. With 4 bases clipped from V and 4 bases from J, the junction kept 13 bases outside the gene matches.

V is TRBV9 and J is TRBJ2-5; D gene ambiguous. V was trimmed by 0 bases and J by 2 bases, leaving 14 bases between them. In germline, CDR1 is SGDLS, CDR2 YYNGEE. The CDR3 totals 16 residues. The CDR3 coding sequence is TGTGCCAGCAGCGTAGGGGCTTGGGCGATTCAAGAGACCCAGTACTTC. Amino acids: CASSVGAWAIQETQYF.

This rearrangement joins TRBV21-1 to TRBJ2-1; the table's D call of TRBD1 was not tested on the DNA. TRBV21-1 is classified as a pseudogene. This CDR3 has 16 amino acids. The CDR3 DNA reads TGTGCCAGCAGCACCCGGGACAGGGGGCTCTTGCATGAGCAGTTCTTC. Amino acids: CASSTRDRGLLHEQFF.

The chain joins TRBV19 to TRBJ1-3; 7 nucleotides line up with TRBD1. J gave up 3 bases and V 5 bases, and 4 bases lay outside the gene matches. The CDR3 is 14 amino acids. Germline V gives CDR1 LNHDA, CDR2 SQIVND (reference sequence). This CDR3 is CASSHRGVGNTIYF. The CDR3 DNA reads TGTGCCAGTAGTCACAGGGGTGTTGGAAACACCATATATTTT.

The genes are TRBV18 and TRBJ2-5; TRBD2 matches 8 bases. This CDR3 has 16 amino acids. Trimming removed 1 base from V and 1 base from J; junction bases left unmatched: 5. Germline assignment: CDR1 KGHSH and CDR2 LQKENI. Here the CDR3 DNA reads TGTGCCAGCTCACCACAACTAGCGGAGTTCCAAGAGACCCAGTACTTC. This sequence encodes CASSPQLAEFQETQYF.

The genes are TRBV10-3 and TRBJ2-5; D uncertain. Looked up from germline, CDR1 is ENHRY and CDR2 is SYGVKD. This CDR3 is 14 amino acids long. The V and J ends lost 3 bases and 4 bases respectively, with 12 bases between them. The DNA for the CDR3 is TGTGCCATCAGTGATGGCGGAGCTGGAGAGACCCAGTACTTC. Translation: CAISDGGAGETQYF.

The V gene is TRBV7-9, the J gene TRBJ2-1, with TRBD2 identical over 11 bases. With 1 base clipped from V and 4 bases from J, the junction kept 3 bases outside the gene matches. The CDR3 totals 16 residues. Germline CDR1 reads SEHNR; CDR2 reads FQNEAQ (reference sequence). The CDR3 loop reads CASSLGLAGYYNEQFF. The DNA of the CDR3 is TGTGCCAGCAGCTTAGGACTAGCGGGATATTACAATGAGCAGTTCTTC.

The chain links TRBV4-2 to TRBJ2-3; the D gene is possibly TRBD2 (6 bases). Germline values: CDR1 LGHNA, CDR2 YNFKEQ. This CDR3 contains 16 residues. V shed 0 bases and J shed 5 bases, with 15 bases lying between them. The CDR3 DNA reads TGTGCCAGCAGCCAAGAGTCCGGCGGGGCGGGAGATACGCAGTATTTT. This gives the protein CASSQESGGAGDTQYF.

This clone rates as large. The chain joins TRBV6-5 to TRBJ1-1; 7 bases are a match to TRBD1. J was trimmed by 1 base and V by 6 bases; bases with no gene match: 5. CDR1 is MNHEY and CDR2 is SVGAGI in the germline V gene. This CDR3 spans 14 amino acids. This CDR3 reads CASRSGQKNTEAFF. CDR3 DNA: TGTGCCAGCAGGTCGGGACAGAAGAACACTGAAGCTTTCTTT.

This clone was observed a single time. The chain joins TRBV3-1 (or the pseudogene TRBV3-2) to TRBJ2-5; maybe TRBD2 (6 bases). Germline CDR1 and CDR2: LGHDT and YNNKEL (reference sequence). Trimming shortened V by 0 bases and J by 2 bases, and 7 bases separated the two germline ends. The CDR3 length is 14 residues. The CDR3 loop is CASSQDGGQETQYF. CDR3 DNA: TGTGCCAGCAGCCAAGATGGGGGGCAAGAGACCCAGTACTTC.